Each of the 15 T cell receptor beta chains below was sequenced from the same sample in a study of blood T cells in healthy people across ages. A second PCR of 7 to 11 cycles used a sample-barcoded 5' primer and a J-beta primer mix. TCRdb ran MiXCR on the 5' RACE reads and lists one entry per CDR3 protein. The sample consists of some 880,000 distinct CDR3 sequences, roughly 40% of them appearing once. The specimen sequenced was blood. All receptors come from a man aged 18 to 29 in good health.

The CDR3 sequence is CASSSPPTYNEQYF. The CDR3 DNA reads as TGTGCCAGCAGCTCCCCGCCCACCTACAATGAGCAGTACTTC. The chain links TRBV7-2 to TRBJ2-7; D ambiguous. This CDR3 contains 14 residues. Germline V gene lookup returns CDR1 SGHTA and CDR2 FQGNSA. The germline V and J ends were trimmed by 4 bases and 7 bases, with 17 bases remaining between them. The full variable domain, completed using reference TRBV7-2 and TRBJ2-7, is GAGVSQSPSNKVTEKGKDVELRCDPISGHTALYWYRQSLGQGLEFLIYFQGNSAPDKSGLPSDRFSAERTGGSVSTLTIQRTQQEDSAVYLCASSSPPTYNEQYFGPGTRLTVT.

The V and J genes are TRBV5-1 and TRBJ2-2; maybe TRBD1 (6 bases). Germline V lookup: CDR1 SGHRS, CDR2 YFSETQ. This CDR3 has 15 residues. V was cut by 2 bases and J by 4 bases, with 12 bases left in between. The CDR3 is CASSLPGHSTGELFF. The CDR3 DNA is TGCGCCAGCAGCTTACCGGGACACTCCACCGGGGAGCTGTTTTTT.

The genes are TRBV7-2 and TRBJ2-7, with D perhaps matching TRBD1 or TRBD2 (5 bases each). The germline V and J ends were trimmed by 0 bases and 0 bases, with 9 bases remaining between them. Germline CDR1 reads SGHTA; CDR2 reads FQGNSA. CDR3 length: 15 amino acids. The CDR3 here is CASSLASGPSYEQYF. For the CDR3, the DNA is TGTGCCAGCAGCTTAGCGTCGGGACCCTCCTACGAGCAGTACTTC. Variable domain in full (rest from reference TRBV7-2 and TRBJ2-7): GAGVSQSPSNKVTEKGKDVELRCDPISGHTALYWYRQSLGQGLEFLIYFQGNSAPDKSGLPSDRFSAERTGGSVSTLTIQRTQQEDSAVYLCASSLASGPSYEQYFGPGTRLTVT.

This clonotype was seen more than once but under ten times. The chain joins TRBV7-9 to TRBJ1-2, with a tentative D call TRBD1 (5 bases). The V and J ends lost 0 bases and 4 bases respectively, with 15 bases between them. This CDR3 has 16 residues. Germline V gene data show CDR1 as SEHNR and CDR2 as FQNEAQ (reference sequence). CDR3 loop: CASSLANRDSTYGYTF. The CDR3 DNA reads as TGTGCCAGCAGCTTAGCGAATCGCGACAGCACCTATGGCTACACCTTC.

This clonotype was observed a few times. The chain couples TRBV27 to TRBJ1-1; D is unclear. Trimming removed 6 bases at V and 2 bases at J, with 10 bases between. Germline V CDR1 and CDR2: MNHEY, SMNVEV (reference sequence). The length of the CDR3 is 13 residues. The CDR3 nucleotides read TGTGCCAGCAGCCCCAGACATAACACTGAAGCTTTCTTT. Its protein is CASSPRHNTEAFF.

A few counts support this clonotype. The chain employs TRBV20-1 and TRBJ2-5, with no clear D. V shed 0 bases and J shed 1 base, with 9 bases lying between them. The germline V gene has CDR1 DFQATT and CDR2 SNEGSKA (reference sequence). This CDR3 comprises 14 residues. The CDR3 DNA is TGCAGTGCTAGAGAGGGTAACCTCCAAGAGACCCAGTACTTC. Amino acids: CSAREGNLQETQYF.

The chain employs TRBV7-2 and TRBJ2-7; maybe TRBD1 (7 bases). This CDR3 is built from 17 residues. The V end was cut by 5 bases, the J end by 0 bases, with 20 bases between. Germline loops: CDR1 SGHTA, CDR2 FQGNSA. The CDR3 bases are TGTGCCAGCAGCCCGATAAGAGGGGGCGGGGACTCCTACGAGCAGTACTTC. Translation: CASSPIRGGGDSYEQYF.

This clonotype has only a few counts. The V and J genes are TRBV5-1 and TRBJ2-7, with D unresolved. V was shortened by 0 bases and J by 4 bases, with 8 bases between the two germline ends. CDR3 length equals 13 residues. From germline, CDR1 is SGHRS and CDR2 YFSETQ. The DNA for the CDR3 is TGCGCCAGCAGCTTGGAGAATGATTACGAGCAGTACTTC. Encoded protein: CASSLENDYEQYF.

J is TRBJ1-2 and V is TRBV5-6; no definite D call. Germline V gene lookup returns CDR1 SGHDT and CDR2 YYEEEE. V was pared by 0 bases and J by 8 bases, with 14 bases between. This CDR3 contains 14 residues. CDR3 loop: CASSLEEPRGGYTF. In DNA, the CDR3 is TGTGCCAGCAGCTTGGAAGAGCCCAGAGGGGGCTACACCTTC.

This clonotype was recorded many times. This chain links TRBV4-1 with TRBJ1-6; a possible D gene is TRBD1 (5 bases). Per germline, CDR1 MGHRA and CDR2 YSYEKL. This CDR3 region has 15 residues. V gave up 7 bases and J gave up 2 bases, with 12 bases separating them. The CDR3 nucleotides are TGCGCCAGCACCCCGGGGGGTGCCTATAATTCACCCCTCCACTTT. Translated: CASTPGGAYNSPLHF.

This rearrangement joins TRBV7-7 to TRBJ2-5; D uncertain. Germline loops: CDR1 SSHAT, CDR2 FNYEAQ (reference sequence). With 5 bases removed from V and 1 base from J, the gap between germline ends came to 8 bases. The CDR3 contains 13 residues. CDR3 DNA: TGTGCCAGCAGCCCTCACCCCCAAGAGACCCAGTACTTC. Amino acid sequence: CASSPHPQETQYF. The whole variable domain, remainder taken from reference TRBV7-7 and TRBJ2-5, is GAGVSQSPRYKVTKRGQDVTLRCDPISSHATLYWYQQALGQGPEFLTYFNYEAQPDKSGLPSDRFSAERPEGSISTLTIQRTEQRDSAMYRCASSPHPQETQYFGPGTRLLVL.

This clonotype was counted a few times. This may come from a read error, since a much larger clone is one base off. CDR3 residues: CSAKQYNEQYF. The CDR3 DNA reads as TGCAGTGCTAAACAGTACAATGAGCAGTACTTC. The gene calls are TRBV20-1 and TRBJ2-7; D gene ambiguous. The CDR3 sequence is 11 residues long. V shed 4 bases and J shed 7 bases, with 11 bases lying between them. Germline loops: CDR1 DFQATT, CDR2 SNEGSKA (reference sequence).

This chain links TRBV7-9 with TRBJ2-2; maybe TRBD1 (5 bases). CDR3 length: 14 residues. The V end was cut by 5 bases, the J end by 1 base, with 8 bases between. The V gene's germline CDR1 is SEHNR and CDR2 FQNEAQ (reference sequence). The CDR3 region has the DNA TGTGCCAGCAGCGTAGACAGGAACACCGGGGAGCTGTTTTTT. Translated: CASSVDRNTGELFF.

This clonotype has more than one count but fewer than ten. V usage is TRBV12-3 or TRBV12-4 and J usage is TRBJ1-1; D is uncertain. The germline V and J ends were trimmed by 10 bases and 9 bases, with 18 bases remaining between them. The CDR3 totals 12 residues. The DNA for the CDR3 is TGTGCCATAAAGGCGGGAGGCAAGAAAGCTTTCTTT. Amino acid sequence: CAIKAGGKKAFF.

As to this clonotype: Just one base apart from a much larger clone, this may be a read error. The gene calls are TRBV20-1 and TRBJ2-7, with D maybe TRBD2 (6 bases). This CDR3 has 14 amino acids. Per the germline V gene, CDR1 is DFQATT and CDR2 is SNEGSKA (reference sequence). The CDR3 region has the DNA TGCAGTGCTAGGGGGGGTGAAAATACCTACGAGCATTACTTC. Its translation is CSARGGENTYEHYF.